This TCR beta chain was found in a study of shared clonotypes between healthy human individuals. Sequencing used immunoSEQ multiplex PCR; TCRdb keeps in-frame clones, though not all of them. The profile shows 2 million to 2.5 million clones, less than 95% of them singletons. Germline V lookup: CDR1 MNHNS, CDR2 SASEGT. The V end was cut by 8 bases, the J end by 3 bases, with 14 bases between. CDR3 length: 14 amino acids. Specimen: naive CD4+ T cells from PBMCs. Subset here: CD45RA+ positively selected. The V gene is TRBV6-1, the J gene TRBJ1-5; no definite D call. The receptor was isolated from a man younger than 35 in good health. Some clones in this sample may be carry-over from other donors' samples. CDR3 coding DNA: TGTGCCAGCTTATTAGGCCCCCACAATCAGCCCCAGCATTTT. Translating it yields CASLLGPHNQPQHF.